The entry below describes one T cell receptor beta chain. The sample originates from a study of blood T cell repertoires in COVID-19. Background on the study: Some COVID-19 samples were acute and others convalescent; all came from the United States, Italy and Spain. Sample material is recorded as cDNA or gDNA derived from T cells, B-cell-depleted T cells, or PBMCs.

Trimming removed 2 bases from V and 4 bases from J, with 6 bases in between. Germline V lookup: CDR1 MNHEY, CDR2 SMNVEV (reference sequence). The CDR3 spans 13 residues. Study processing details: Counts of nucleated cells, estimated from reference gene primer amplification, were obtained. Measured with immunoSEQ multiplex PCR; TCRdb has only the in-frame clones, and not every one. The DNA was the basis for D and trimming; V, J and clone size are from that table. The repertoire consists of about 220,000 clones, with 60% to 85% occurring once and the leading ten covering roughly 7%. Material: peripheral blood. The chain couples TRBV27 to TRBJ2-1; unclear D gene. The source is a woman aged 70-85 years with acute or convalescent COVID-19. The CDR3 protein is CASSLPGYNEQFF. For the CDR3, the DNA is TGTGCCAGCAGTTTACCAGGTTACAATGAGCAGTTCTTC.